This T cell receptor beta chain was identified in a study of blood T cell repertoires in COVID-19. Study-wide context: Sample material is recorded as cDNA or gDNA derived from T cells, B-cell-depleted T cells, or PBMCs.

In the study's own analysis: Reference gene primer amplification gave estimated nucleated cell counts. Some clones are missing from TCRdb's copy, which holds only in-frame ones; the method was immunoSEQ multiplex PCR. The V and J calls and clone size were taken over from that table, and D and trimming were inferred from the DNA. The table lists around 290,000 clones, 75% to 95% of them singletons. In germline, CDR1 is MGHDK, CDR2 SYGVNS. This CDR3 region has 12 residues. V lost 8 bases, J lost 5 bases, and 12 bases lay in between. Participants were placed into cohorts based on the clinical history they reported.

V is TRBV25-1 and J is TRBJ2-5; D not certain. The sequence derives from a woman in her thirties who had recovered from COVID-19. Sequenced: PBMCs or T cells enriched from blood (not recorded which). The CDR3 sequence is CASDRPGETQYF. CDR3 in DNA: TGTGCCAGCGACCGGCCCGGGGAGACCCAGTACTTC.